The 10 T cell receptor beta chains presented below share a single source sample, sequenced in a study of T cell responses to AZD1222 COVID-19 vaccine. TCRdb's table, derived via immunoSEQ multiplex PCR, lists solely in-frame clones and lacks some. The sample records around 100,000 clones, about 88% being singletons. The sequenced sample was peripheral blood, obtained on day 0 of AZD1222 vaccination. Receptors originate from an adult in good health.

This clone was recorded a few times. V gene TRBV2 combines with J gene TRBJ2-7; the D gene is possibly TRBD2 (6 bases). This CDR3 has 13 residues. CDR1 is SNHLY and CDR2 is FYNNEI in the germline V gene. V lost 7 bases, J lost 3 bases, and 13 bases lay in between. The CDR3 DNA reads TGTGCCAGCATTAGGTCGGGGGTCTACGAGCAGTACTTC. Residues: CASIRSGVYEQYF.

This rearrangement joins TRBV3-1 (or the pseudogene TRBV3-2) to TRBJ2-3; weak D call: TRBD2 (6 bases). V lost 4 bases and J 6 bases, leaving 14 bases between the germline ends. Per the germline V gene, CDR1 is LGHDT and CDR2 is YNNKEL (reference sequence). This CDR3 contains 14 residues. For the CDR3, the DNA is TGTGCCAGCAGCCCAGGCGCCAGCGGGGATACGCAGTATTTT. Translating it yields CASSPGASGDTQYF.

The CDR3 sequence is CASSREGSSYNEQFF. DNA for the CDR3: TGCGCCAGCTCCCGGGAGGGGAGCTCCTACAATGAGCAGTTCTTC. This chain joins TRBV5-1 and TRBJ2-1, with TRBD2 identical over 8 bases. From germline, CDR1 is SGHRS and CDR2 YFSETQ. Unmatched junction bases numbered 6, after V lost 7 bases and J lost 0 bases. The CDR3 is made up of 15 amino acids.

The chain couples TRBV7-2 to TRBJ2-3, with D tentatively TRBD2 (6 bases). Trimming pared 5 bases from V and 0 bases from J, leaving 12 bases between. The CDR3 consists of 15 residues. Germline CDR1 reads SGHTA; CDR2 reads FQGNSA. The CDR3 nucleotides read TGTGCCAGCAGCCCGGGACTTTATAGCACAGATACGCAGTATTTT. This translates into CASSPGLYSTDTQYF.

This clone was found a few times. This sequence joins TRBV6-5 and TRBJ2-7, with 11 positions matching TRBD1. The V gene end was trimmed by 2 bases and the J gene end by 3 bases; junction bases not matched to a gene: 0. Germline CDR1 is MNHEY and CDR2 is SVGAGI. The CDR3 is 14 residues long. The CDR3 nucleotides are TGTGCCAGCAGTTACGGGACAGGGGGCTACGAGCAGTACTTC. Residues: CASSYGTGGYEQYF.

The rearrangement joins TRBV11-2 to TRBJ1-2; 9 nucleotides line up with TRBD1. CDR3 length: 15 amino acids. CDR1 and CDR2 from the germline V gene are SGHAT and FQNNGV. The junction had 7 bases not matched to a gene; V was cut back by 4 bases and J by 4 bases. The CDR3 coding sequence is TGTGCCAGCAGCTACGAGGGACAGGGCGCCTATGGCTACACCTTC. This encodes CASSYEGQGAYGYTF. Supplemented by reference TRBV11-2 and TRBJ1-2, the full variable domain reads EAGVAQSPRYKIIEKRQSVAFWCNPISGHATLYWYQQILGQGPKLLIQFQNNGVVDDSQLPKDRFSAERLKGVDSTLKIQPAKLEDSAVYLCASSYEGQGAYGYTFGSGTRLTVV.

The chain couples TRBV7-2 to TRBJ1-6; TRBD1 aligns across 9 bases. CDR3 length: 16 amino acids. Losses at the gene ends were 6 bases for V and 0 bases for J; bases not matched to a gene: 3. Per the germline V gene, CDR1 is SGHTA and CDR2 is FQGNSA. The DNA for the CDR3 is TGTGCCAGCAGGGGACAGGGAAGCTCCTATAATTCACCCCTCCACTTT. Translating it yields CASRGQGSSYNSPLHF.

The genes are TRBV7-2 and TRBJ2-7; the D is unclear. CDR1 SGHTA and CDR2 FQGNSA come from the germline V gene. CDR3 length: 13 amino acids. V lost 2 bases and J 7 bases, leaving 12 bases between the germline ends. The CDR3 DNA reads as TGTGCCAGCAGCTTATCCCCGACCGGAGAGCAGTACTTC. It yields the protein CASSLSPTGEQYF.

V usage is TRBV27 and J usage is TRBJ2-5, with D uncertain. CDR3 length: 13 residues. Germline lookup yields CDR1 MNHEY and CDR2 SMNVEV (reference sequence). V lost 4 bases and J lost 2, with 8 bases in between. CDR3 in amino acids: CASSSMGQETQYF. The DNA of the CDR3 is TGTGCCAGCAGTTCAATGGGACAAGAGACCCAGTACTTC.

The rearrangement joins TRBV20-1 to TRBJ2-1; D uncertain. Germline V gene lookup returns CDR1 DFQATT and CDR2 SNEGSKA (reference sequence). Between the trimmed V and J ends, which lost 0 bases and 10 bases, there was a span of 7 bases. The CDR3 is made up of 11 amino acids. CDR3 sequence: CSAREPGEQFF. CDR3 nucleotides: TGCAGTGCTAGAGAACCCGGCGAGCAGTTCTTC.